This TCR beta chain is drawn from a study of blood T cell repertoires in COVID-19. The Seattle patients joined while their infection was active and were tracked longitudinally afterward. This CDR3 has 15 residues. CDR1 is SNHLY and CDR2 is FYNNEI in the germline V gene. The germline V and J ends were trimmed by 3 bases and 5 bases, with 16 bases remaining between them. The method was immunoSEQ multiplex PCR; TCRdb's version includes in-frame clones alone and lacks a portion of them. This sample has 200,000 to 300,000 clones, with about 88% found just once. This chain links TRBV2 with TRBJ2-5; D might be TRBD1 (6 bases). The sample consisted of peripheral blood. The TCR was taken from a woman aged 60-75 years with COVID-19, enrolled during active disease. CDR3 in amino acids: CASSEGLTGGETQYF. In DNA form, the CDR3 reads TGTGCCAGCAGTGAGGGTTTGACAGGTGGGGAGACCCAGTACTTC.